This T cell receptor beta chain comes out of a study of cytomegalovirus exposure and HLA in healthy donors. Notes on the study in general: In a later analysis, parvovirus B19, influenza, CMV and Epstein-Barr virus appeared linked to several top co-occurrence clusters.

The V gene's germline CDR1 is MDHEN and CDR2 SYDVKM. V lost 6 bases, J lost 7 bases, and 15 bases lay in between. This CDR3 comprises 14 residues. PCR employed 60 Vbeta and 13 Jbeta primers. Here immunoSEQ multiplex PCR was the method, and the copy in TCRdb shows in-frame clones only, minus some. The table shows about 180,000 clones, with approximately 80% occurring only once. This clone came up once. What it recognizes is unknown. The sequenced sample was PBMCs. The TCR comes from a man aged 60 to 75 in good health and CMV-seronegative. The chain uses TRBV28 and TRBJ1-4; D gene ambiguous. The CDR3 here is CASSLYSSLEKLFF. CDR3 sequence (DNA): TGTGCCAGCAGCCTCTATAGTTCCCTTGAAAAACTGTTTTTT.